These 29 T cell receptor beta chains came from one sample sequenced in a study of blood T cells in healthy people across ages. Using a J-beta primer mix together with a sample-barcoded 5' primer, a second PCR was run for 7 to 11 cycles. TCRdb reanalysed the 5' RACE reads using MiXCR and keeps one entry per CDR3 protein. The sample contains more than 1,400,000 distinct CDR3 sequences, about 43% of which appear only once. Sequenced sample: blood. The receptors were sampled from a woman younger than 35 in good health.

The chain couples TRBV28 to TRBJ1-5, with 7 bases that match TRBD1. The V segment lost 1 base and the J segment 0 bases; nucleotides outside the gene matches: 6. Germline V gene lookup returns CDR1 MDHEN and CDR2 SYDVKM. The CDR3 consists of 17 residues. The DNA for the CDR3 is TGTGCCAGCAGTTTATCCCCCCGGGACAGTAGCAATCAGCCCCAGCATTTT. Translating gives CASSLSPRDSSNQPQHF.

The rearrangement uses TRBV28 and TRBJ2-2; D is possibly TRBD1 (6 bases). The germline gives CDR1 MDHEN, CDR2 SYDVKM. This CDR3 has 19 residues. Trimming took 4 bases from V and 0 from J, leaving 21 bases between them. The CDR3 DNA sequence: TGTGCCAGCAGTTCGATCGGGACGGACAGAACCTCGAACACCGGGGAGCTGTTTTTT. Amino acids: CASSSIGTDRTSNTGELFF.

The chain has TRBV19 and TRBJ2-3, with 8 bases matching TRBD2. CDR1 and CDR2 from the germline V gene are LNHDA and SQIVND (reference sequence). The CDR3 covers 14 residues. V lost 6 bases and J lost 5; bases outside the gene matches: 7. For the CDR3, the DNA is TGTGCCAGTAGCCCACGGGGGGGGCGAGATACGCAGTATTTT. As protein: CASSPRGGRDTQYF.

V gene TRBV18 combines with J gene TRBJ2-7, with unresolved D. V lost 4 bases and J 7 bases, leaving 11 bases between the germline ends. From germline, CDR1 is KGHSH and CDR2 LQKENI. The CDR3 has 12 amino acids. CDR3 coding DNA: TGTGCCAGCTCACGACCCCAGACTGAGCAGTACTTC. Amino acid sequence: CASSRPQTEQYF.

V and J are TRBV20-1 and TRBJ1-1; 10 positions agree with TRBD1. Germline V CDR1 and CDR2: DFQATT, SNEGSKA (reference sequence). After removal of 3 bases from V and 0 bases from J, the junction contained 4 bases not matched to a gene. The CDR3 totals 15 residues. CDR3 in DNA: TGCAGTGCTAGGGACAGGGGGACCCTGAACACTGAAGCTTTCTTT. Its protein is CSARDRGTLNTEAFF.

This clonotype was seen at least ten times. V usage is TRBV29-1 and J usage is TRBJ2-1; D gene uncertain. With 3 bases removed from V and 9 bases from J, the gap between germline ends came to 15 bases. The CDR3 spans 13 residues. Germline CDR1 and CDR2: SQVTM and ANQGSEA. The CDR3 reads CSVDEQAMGEQFF. The CDR3 region has the DNA TGCAGCGTTGATGAGCAGGCGATGGGTGAGCAGTTCTTC.

In regard to this clonotype: Since a much larger clone is just one base distant, this may be a read error. V usage is TRBV4-1 and J usage is TRBJ2-5; D is unresolved. V was pared by 1 base and J by 4 bases, with 10 bases between. The CDR3 covers 14 residues. CDR1 and CDR2 (germline): MGHRA, YSYEKL. CDR3 amino acids: CASSQAAGRETQYF. The CDR3 DNA reads as TGCGCCAGCAGCCAAGCGGCCGGTCGAGAGACCCAGTACTTC.

The J gene is TRBJ2-4, the V gene TRBV4-1, with D unclear. CDR3 length: 16 amino acids. V was cut by 1 base and J by 1 base, with 11 bases left in between. Germline loops: CDR1 MGHRA, CDR2 YSYEKL. In DNA form, the CDR3 reads TGCGCCAGCAGCCAAGTTCCGCCCCGGGCCAAAAACATTCAGTACTTC. Translation gives CASSQVPPRAKNIQYF.

The rearrangement uses TRBV19 and TRBJ2-7; 12 bases match TRBD2. CDR1 is LNHDA and CDR2 is SQIVND in the germline V gene (reference sequence). There are 11 residues in the CDR3. The CDR3 spells CATGLAGAQYF. For the CDR3, the DNA is TGTGCAACGGGACTAGCGGGCGCGCAGTACTTC.

This clonotype has only a few counts. The rearrangement links TRBV7-2 to TRBJ1-2; tentatively, D is TRBD1 (6 bases). Trimming cost V 1 base and J 6 bases, with 15 bases left between them. CDR1 SGHTA and CDR2 FQGNSA come from the germline V gene. This CDR3 region has 15 residues. The CDR3 DNA follows: TGTGCCAGCAGCTTAGACGCAGACAGGAGTGATGGCTACACCTTC. This translates into CASSLDADRSDGYTF. Full variable domain (outside the CDR3, taken from reference TRBV7-2 and TRBJ1-2): GAGVSQSPSNKVTEKGKDVELRCDPISGHTALYWYRQSLGQGLEFLIYFQGNSAPDKSGLPSDRFSAERTGGSVSTLTIQRTQQEDSAVYLCASSLDADRSDGYTFGSGTRLTVV.

This clonotype has more than one count but fewer than ten. The chain carries TRBV6-6 and TRBJ2-1, with D unresolved. Trimming left V 0 bases short and J 0 bases short, with 15 bases between. This CDR3 is built from 18 residues. Per the germline V gene, CDR1 is MNHNY and CDR2 is SVGAGI (reference sequence). CDR3 amino acids: CASSYSIDSYSSYNEQFF. CDR3 nucleotides: TGTGCCAGCAGTTACTCGATCGACTCCTATAGCTCCTACAATGAGCAGTTCTTC.

The chain joins TRBV9 to TRBJ2-4; 7 positions agree with TRBD2. The J call is doubtful: the DNA matches TRBJ2-7 better. CDR3 length: 15 residues. Germline values: CDR1 SGDLS, CDR2 YYNGEE. CDR3 sequence: CASSVASGPTYEQYF. The CDR3 nucleotides are TGTGCCAGCAGCGTCGCTAGCGGTCCGACCTACGAGCAGTACTTC.

The gene calls are TRBV5-1 and TRBJ2-3, with D hard to call. CDR1 and CDR2 (germline): SGHRS, YFSETQ. The germline V and J ends were trimmed by 1 base and 6 bases, with 12 bases remaining between them. This CDR3 comprises 14 residues. CDR3 DNA sequence: TGCGCCAGCAGCTTGTACCCTCAAGCGGATACGCAGTATTTT. Its translation is CASSLYPQADTQYF.

This rearrangement joins TRBV6-4 to TRBJ2-1; the D is unclear. The CDR3 is made up of 14 amino acids. Germline V gene lookup returns CDR1 MRHNA and CDR2 SNTAGT. V was clipped by 0 bases and J by 9 bases, with 12 bases between them. CDR3 in amino acids: CASSDSRVSSEQFF. For the CDR3, the DNA is TGTGCCAGCAGTGACTCTCGAGTTAGTAGTGAGCAGTTCTTC.

This clonotype has just a few counts. This rearrangement joins TRBV6-1 to TRBJ2-3, with 14 bases fitting TRBD2. CDR1 is MNHNS and CDR2 is SASEGT in the germline V gene. V was clipped by 6 bases and J by 5 bases; unmatched bases: 10. This CDR3 comprises 17 residues. The CDR3 sequence: CASSRKTSGGAQDTQYF. As DNA, the CDR3 is TGTGCCAGCAGCCGGAAGACTAGCGGGGGGGCACAAGATACGCAGTATTTT.

The rearrangement uses TRBV24-1 and TRBJ2-7; 8 positions match TRBD2. This CDR3 spans 16 amino acids. V lost 3 bases and J lost 7; bases outside the gene matches: 13. From germline, CDR1 is KGHDR and CDR2 SFDVKD. CDR3 sequence reads: CATSDTGGGPYNEQYF. Written as DNA, the CDR3 is TGTGCCACCAGTGATACGGGGGGGGGCCCCTACAATGAGCAGTACTTC.

The V call is TRBV6-5, the J call TRBJ1-5, with TRBD1 identical over 8 bases. The J segment lost 2 bases and the V segment lost 6 bases, leaving 9 bases of the junction unmatched. Germline V gene data show CDR1 as MNHEY and CDR2 as SVGAGI. This CDR3 comprises 16 residues. The CDR3 region is CASSRTGGQGNQPQHF. Here the CDR3 DNA reads TGTGCCAGCAGCCGCACAGGGGGGCAGGGCAATCAGCCCCAGCATTTT.

With regard to this clonotype: Relative to the germline gene, one junction end is altered; a read error may explain this. This chain joins TRBV7-6 and TRBJ2-1, with a weak D call TRBD1 (7 bases). The CDR3 is 18 residues long. Germline CDR1 reads SGHVS; CDR2 reads FNYEAQ. The CDR3 DNA follows: TGTGTCAGCAGCTTAGGAGGGGGCGAAACCAACTCCTACAATGAGCAGTTCTTC. Its translation is CVSSLGGGETNSYNEQFF.

The V gene is TRBV5-1, the J gene TRBJ2-5; 7 bases are a match to TRBD2. Germline V gene lookup returns CDR1 SGHRS and CDR2 YFSETQ. The CDR3 runs 15 residues. The V gene end was trimmed by 4 bases and the J gene end by 11 bases; junction bases not matched to a gene: 17. The CDR3, as DNA: TGCGCCAGCAGCCAGGGACTACAAGCGGTGGATGAGCAGTACTTC. It specifies CASSQGLQAVDEQYF.

The chain links TRBV9 to TRBJ1-2; D is uncertain. Germline CDR1 reads SGDLS; CDR2 reads YYNGEE. V was clipped by 0 bases and J by 7 bases, with 10 bases between them. CDR3 length: 13 amino acids. CDR3 sequence reads: CASSVGSVSGYTF. The CDR3 region has the DNA TGTGCCAGCAGCGTAGGTTCTGTAAGTGGCTACACCTTC.

The rearrangement uses TRBV6-5 and TRBJ2-7; 8 nucleotides line up with TRBD1. The CDR3 is 15 amino acids. From germline, CDR1 is MNHEY and CDR2 SVGAGI. V shed 5 bases, J shed 7 bases, and the junction held 13 bases outside the gene matches. CDR3 protein: CASSTPGQGVWEQYF. For the CDR3, the DNA is TGTGCCAGCAGTACCCCTGGACAGGGTGTTTGGGAGCAGTACTTC.

This clonotype showed up just a few times. The genes are TRBV10-3 and TRBJ2-5; 10 nucleotides match TRBD1. Matching the DNA end better, TRBJ2-7 makes the J call doubtful. The CDR3 consists of 13 residues. CDR1 is ENHRY and CDR2 is SYGVKD in the germline V gene. CDR3 region: CAISSTGGSEQYF. The DNA of the CDR3 is TGTGCCATCTCATCGACAGGGGGCTCCGAGCAGTACTTC.

This rearrangement joins TRBV7-9 to TRBJ2-1; unclear D gene. The length of the CDR3 is 15 residues. V lost 5 bases to trimming and J lost 0 bases, with 11 bases between them. CDR1 is SEHNR and CDR2 is FQNEAQ in the germline V gene (reference sequence). CDR3 nucleotide sequence: TGTGCCAGCAGCAAGGGCCTCCTCTCCTACAATGAGCAGTTCTTC. Protein sequence: CASSKGLLSYNEQFF. Full variable domain (missing parts from reference TRBV7-9 and TRBJ2-1): DTGVSQNPRHKITKRGQNVTFRCDPISEHNRLYWYRQTLGQGPEFLTYFQNEAQLEKSRLLSDRFSAERPKGSFSTLEIQRTEQGDSAMYLCASSKGLLSYNEQFFGPGTRLTVL.

The V and J genes are TRBV28 and TRBJ1-2; D possibly corresponds to TRBD1 (5 bases). The CDR3 consists of 15 residues. Trimming pared 3 bases from V and 7 bases from J, leaving 18 bases between. Germline V gene data show CDR1 as MDHEN and CDR2 as SYDVKM. CDR3 sequence (DNA): TGTGCCAGCAGTTTTCTTCTAGGGGAGCAGGGTGGCTACACCTTC. This encodes CASSFLLGEQGGYTF.

The genes are TRBV20-1 and TRBJ2-1; TRBD2 matches 8 bases. J lost 7 bases, V lost 6 bases, and 14 bases had no gene match. This CDR3 comprises 15 residues. CDR1 DFQATT and CDR2 SNEGSKA come from the germline V gene (reference sequence). The chain's CDR3 is CSAASGGITTNEQFF. CDR3 DNA sequence: TGCAGTGCCGCCTCGGGGGGGATTACTACAAATGAGCAGTTCTTC.

V usage is TRBV14 and J usage is TRBJ2-1; 8 nucleotides agree with TRBD2. This CDR3 contains 14 residues. Germline V gene sequence: CDR1 SGHDN, CDR2 FVKESK. Losses at the gene ends were 3 bases for V and 7 bases for J; bases not matched to a gene: 5. The CDR3 bases are TGTGCCAGCAGCCACGGACTAGCAAGGAATGAGCAGTTCTTC. Amino acids: CASSHGLARNEQFF. Combining the CDR3 with reference TRBV14 and TRBJ2-1 gives the whole variable domain EAGVTQFPSHSVIEKGQTVTLRCDPISGHDNLYWYRRVMGKEIKFLLHFVKESKQDESGMPNNRFLAERTGGTYSTLKVQPAELEDSGVYFCASSHGLARNEQFFGPGTRLTVL.

The genes are TRBV20-1 and TRBJ2-5, with D perhaps being TRBD1 or TRBD2 (5 bases each). This CDR3 comprises 9 residues. Germline CDR1 is DFQATT and CDR2 is SNEGSKA (reference sequence). Trimming cost V 6 bases and J 11 bases, with 10 bases left between them. The CDR3 reads CSAGVEQYF. CDR3 nucleotide sequence: TGCAGTGCGGGGGTAGAGCAGTACTTC.

The chain recombines TRBV27 with TRBJ2-7; D might be TRBD1 (5 bases). Germline CDR1 reads MNHEY; CDR2 reads SMNVEV (reference sequence). V gave up 3 bases and J gave up 2 bases, with 11 bases separating them. The CDR3 has 14 amino acids. The CDR3 here is CASSFSRAAYEQYF. CDR3 bases: TGTGCCAGCAGTTTTTCCAGGGCCGCCTACGAGCAGTACTTC.

The V and J genes are TRBV27 and TRBJ1-2; D may be TRBD1 (5 bases). This CDR3 spans 16 amino acids. The ends were cut back, 5 bases at V and 2 bases at J, with 18 bases in the middle. Germline CDR1 MNHEY, CDR2 SMNVEV (reference sequence). DNA for the CDR3: TGTGCCAGCAGTCCGGCAAGGACAATCCTGAACTATGGCTACACCTTC. This codes for CASSPARTILNYGYTF.